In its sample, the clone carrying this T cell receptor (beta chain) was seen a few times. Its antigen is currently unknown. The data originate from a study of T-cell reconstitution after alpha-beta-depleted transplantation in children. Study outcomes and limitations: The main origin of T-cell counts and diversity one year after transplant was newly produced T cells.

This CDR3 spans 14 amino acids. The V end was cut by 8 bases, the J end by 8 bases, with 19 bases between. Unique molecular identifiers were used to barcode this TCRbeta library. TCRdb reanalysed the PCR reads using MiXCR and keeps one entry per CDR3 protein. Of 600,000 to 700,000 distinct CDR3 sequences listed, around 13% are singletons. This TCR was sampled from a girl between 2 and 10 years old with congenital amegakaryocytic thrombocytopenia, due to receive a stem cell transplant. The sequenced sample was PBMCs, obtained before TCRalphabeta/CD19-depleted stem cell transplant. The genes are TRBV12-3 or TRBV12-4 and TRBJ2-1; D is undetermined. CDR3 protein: CASVEWDPSDEQFF. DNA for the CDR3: TGTGCCAGCGTTGAATGGGATCCTTCGGATGAGCAGTTCTTC.